This T cell receptor (beta chain) was identified during a study of spatial heterogeneity in lung cancer. V was pared by 0 bases and J by 4 bases, with 9 bases of the junction left unmatched. The CDR3 loop spans 16 amino acids. Per germline, CDR1 DFQATT and CDR2 SNEGSKA (reference sequence). This clonotype has a handful of counts. Time point meaning: sample taken at primary tumor resection. Researchers sequenced whole RNA taken from tumor, nontumor lung or frozen PBMC without sorting. MiXCR was run by TCRdb on the 5' RACE reads, yielding one entry per CDR3 protein. The sample carries around 60,000 distinct CDR3 sequences, 8% to 9% recorded once.

The chain combines TRBV20-1 with TRBJ2-5, with 9 bases aligning to TRBD2. The sequenced sample was PBMCs, obtained at surgery. The source is a female donor with early-stage non-small cell lung cancer. The CDR3 reads CSARDVEREVGETQYF. The CDR3 DNA follows: TGCAGTGCTAGAGACGTCGAGCGGGAGGTAGGAGAGACCCAGTACTTC.